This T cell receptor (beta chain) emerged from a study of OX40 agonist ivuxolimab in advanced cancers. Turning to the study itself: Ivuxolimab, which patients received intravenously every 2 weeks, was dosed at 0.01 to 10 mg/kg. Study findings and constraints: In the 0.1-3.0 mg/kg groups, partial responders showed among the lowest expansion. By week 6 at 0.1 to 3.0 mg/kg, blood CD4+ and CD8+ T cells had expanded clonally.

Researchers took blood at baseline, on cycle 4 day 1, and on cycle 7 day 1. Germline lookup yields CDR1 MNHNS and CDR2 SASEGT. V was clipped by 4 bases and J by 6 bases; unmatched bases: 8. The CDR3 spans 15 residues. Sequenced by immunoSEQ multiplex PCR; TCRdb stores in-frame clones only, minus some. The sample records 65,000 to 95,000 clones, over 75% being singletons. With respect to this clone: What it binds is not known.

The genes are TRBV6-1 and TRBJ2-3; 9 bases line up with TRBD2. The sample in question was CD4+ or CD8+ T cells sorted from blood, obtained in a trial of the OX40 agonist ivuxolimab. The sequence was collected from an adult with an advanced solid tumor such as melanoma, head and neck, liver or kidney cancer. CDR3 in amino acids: CASSVRGRATDTQYF. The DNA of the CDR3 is TGTGCCAGCAGTGTCCGCGGGAGGGCAACGGATACGCAGTATTTT.